This TCR beta chain emerged from a study of T cell responses to AZD1222 COVID-19 vaccine. Points on this clone: Its antigen is unidentified.

Measured with immunoSEQ multiplex PCR; TCRdb has only the in-frame clones, and not every one. The sample contains under 200,000 clones, more than 80% of which appear only once. The study, taken as a whole, reports: Baseline serology detected seropositivity in only a handful of AZD1222 recipients.

The clonotype was recovered from an adult in good health. Here the sequenced sample was peripheral blood, taken on day 0 of AZD1222 vaccination.

The CDR3 bases are TGTGCCAGCAGCCGAAACAGGAATTCACCCCTCCACTTT. Protein product: CASSRNRNSPLHF. The gene calls are TRBV12-3 or TRBV12-4 and TRBJ1-6, with a possible D match to TRBD1 (5 bases). The CDR3 totals 13 residues. Trimming cost V 6 bases and J 7 bases, with 10 bases left between them.